The next 12 T cell receptor beta chains were all read from a single sample in a study of blood T cells in healthy people across ages. A sample-barcoded 5' primer and a J-beta primer mix were used in a second PCR of roughly 7 to 11 cycles. TCRdb re-derived calls from the 5' RACE reads in MiXCR, one entry per CDR3 protein. The data contain about 1.8 million distinct CDR3 sequences, just under 50% of them singletons. The sample taken for sequencing was blood. The source is a woman aged 35 to 49 in good health.

The chain employs TRBV7-6 and TRBJ2-7; no reliable D call. V shed 4 bases and J shed 7 bases, with 14 bases lying between them. Per germline, CDR1 SGHVS and CDR2 FNYEAQ. The length of the CDR3 is 13 residues. This CDR3 is CASSWLDMGEQYF. The CDR3 region has the DNA TGTGCCAGCAGCTGGCTTGACATGGGGGAGCAGTACTTC.

In this sample, this clonotype turned up once. The CDR3 DNA is TGTGCCATCAGTGAGTCGCTGGGACAGCACGAAAGCACCGGGGAGCTGTTTTTT. This gives the protein CAISESLGQHESTGELFF. The V call is TRBV10-3, the J call TRBJ2-2, with 7 bases identical to TRBD1. Trimming removed 0 bases from V and 4 bases from J; junction bases left unmatched: 11. Germline V lookup: CDR1 ENHRY, CDR2 SYGVKD. The CDR3 has 18 amino acids.

This chain links TRBV4-3 with TRBJ2-1; the match to TRBD2 covers 7 bases. The V segment lost 4 bases and the J segment 8 bases; nucleotides outside the gene matches: 5. The CDR3 covers 13 residues. CDR1 and CDR2 from the germline V gene are LGHNA and YSLEER. This CDR3 is CASSPLRGDEQFF. The CDR3, as DNA: TGCGCCAGCAGCCCCCTCCGGGGGGATGAGCAGTTCTTC.

The chain carries TRBV10-3 and TRBJ2-1; no firm D call. V lost 10 bases, J lost 13 bases, and 20 bases lay in between. Looked up from germline, CDR1 is ENHRY and CDR2 is SYGVKD. The CDR3 extends over 12 amino acids. The CDR3 region is CATALQQETQFF. CDR3 bases: TGTGCCACCGCCCTGCAGCAAGAGACCCAGTTCTTC.

This clonotype has just a few counts. The chain is built from TRBV28 and TRBJ2-1; 12 nucleotides align to TRBD1. The CDR3 covers 16 residues. J lost 7 bases, V lost 5 bases, and 9 bases had no gene match. CDR1 and CDR2 (germline): MDHEN, SYDVKM. The CDR3: CASSPWDRGPTNEQFF. Written as DNA, the CDR3 is TGTGCCAGCAGTCCCTGGGACAGGGGGCCAACGAATGAGCAGTTCTTC.

This clonotype has more than one count but fewer than ten. The V call is TRBV20-1, the J call TRBJ1-5, with 12 nucleotides matching TRBD1. Germline CDR1 reads DFQATT; CDR2 reads SNEGSKA (reference sequence). V was clipped by 3 bases and J by 6 bases; unmatched bases: 3. The length of the CDR3 is 14 residues. The chain's CDR3 is CSARGQGAGQPQHF. The CDR3 region has the DNA TGCAGTGCTAGGGGACAGGGGGCCGGTCAGCCCCAGCATTTT.

The chain employs TRBV4-2 and TRBJ1-2, with D unresolved. Germline assignment: CDR1 LGHNA and CDR2 YNFKEQ. The length of the CDR3 is 14 residues. Trimming stripped 0 bases from V and 4 bases from J, with 9 bases between. CDR3 DNA sequence: TGTGCCAGCAGCCAAGATTCAGTCGGCTATGGCTACACCTTC. It codes for CASSQDSVGYGYTF.

The sample holds a few counts of this clonotype. The rearrangement uses TRBV13 and TRBJ2-1; D may match TRBD1 or TRBD2 (6 bases each). CDR1 PRHDT and CDR2 FYEKMQ come from the germline V gene (reference sequence). Trimming pared 1 base from V and 15 bases from J, leaving 16 bases between. The CDR3 contains 13 residues. CDR3 loop: CASSLDRGTWPFF. CDR3 nucleotides: TGTGCCAGCAGCTTAGATAGGGGGACTTGGCCGTTCTTC.

CDR3 in DNA: TGCGCCAGCAGTGAGATCCTGACTGAGACCCAGTACTTC. Translating gives CASSEILTETQYF. The V gene is TRBV10-1, the J gene TRBJ2-7; D uncertain. The J call is uncertain, as TRBJ2-5 better fits the DNA end. Germline V gene lookup returns CDR1 WNHNN and CDR2 SYGVQD (reference sequence). There are 13 residues in the CDR3.

The chain links TRBV24-1 to TRBJ2-3; 7 positions agree with TRBD1. Germline CDR1 is KGHDR and CDR2 is SFDVKD. This CDR3 has 13 amino acids. V dropped 6 bases and J dropped 7; count of bases not matched to a gene: 6. The CDR3 protein is CATSSLTGNTQYF. CDR3 in DNA: TGTGCCACCAGTTCCCTGACAGGGAATACGCAGTATTTT.

CDR3 loop: CASSQEGQDGYEQYF. As DNA, the CDR3 is TGTGCCAGCAGCCAGGAAGGACAGGACGGCTACGAGCAGTACTTC. The chain carries TRBV4-2 and TRBJ2-7, with 7 nucleotides matching TRBD1. Germline V lookup: CDR1 LGHNA, CDR2 YNFKEQ. The J segment lost 3 bases and the V segment lost 3 bases, leaving 8 bases of the junction unmatched. CDR3 length: 15 amino acids.

The V gene is TRBV7-2, the J gene TRBJ2-1; a possible D gene is TRBD2 (7 bases). Between the trimmed V and J ends, which lost 4 bases and 2 bases, there was a span of 12 bases. CDR1 and CDR2 (germline): SGHTA, FQGNSA. This CDR3 comprises 15 residues. In DNA, the CDR3 is TGTGCCAGCAGCTGGCGGGGGCTAACCTACAATGAGCAGTTCTTC. Translated, it gives CASSWRGLTYNEQFF.